The 13 T cell receptor beta chains below come from one sample, sequenced in a study of blood T cell repertoires in COVID-19 (dated by TCRdb to the early 2020s). The library was made by the immunoSEQ multiplex PCR assay. As stored in TCRdb, this immuneACCESS dataset retains in-frame rearrangements with V and J assigned. A fraction of the clones does not appear; measured against another copy, unresolved V genes explain less than half of the discrepancy, and the remainder lacks a known reason. For this sample the table gives some 240,000 clones, of which roughly 89% were detected only once. Of the sample, approximately 5% falls within the top ten clones. Material: peripheral blood. These receptors were taken from a woman aged 40 to 50 who had recovered from COVID-19.

This clone showed up just a few times. The V call is TRBV6-1, the J call TRBJ1-2; tentatively, D is TRBD1 (5 bases). The germline CDR1 and CDR2 sequences are MNHNS and SASEGT. V lost 1 base and J 2 bases, leaving 5 bases between the germline ends. This CDR3 spans 13 amino acids. This CDR3 reads CASSEGTNYGYTF. CDR3 coding DNA: TGTGCCAGCAGTGAAGGGACAAACTATGGCTACACCTTC.

This chain connects TRBV9 to TRBJ2-2, with D uncertain. V lost 2 bases and J 7 bases, leaving 6 bases between the germline ends. CDR1 and CDR2 from the germline V gene are SGDLS and YYNGEE. The CDR3 is made up of 12 amino acids. The CDR3 spells CASSVRGGELFF. In nucleotides, the CDR3 is TGTGCCAGCAGCGTTCGCGGCGGGGAGCTGTTTTTT.

This clone occurred once. This chain connects TRBV5-6 to TRBJ2-7, with D hard to call. The V end lost 1 base, the J end lost 3 bases, and 5 bases lay between the germline ends. The germline V gene encodes CDR1 SGHDT and CDR2 YYEEEE. The CDR3 totals 12 residues. The CDR3 DNA is TGTGCCAGCAGCTTGCCGAGCTACGAGCAGTACTTC. This gives the protein CASSLPSYEQYF.

The J gene is TRBJ2-7, the V gene TRBV25-1; 7 nucleotides match TRBD1. Germline V gene sequence: CDR1 MGHDK, CDR2 SYGVNS. J was trimmed by 5 bases and V by 2 bases; bases with no gene match: 6. There are 14 residues in the CDR3. The CDR3 is CASSERQGSHEQYF. CDR3 DNA sequence: TGTGCCAGCAGTGAACGACAGGGTAGTCACGAGCAGTACTTC.

The gene calls are TRBV24-1 and TRBJ1-2, with no clear D. The CDR3 extends over 14 amino acids. V dropped 5 bases and J dropped 4 bases, with 13 bases sitting between them. CDR1 is KGHDR and CDR2 is SFDVKD in the germline V gene. CDR3 protein: CATSGSQSPYGYTF. CDR3 DNA: TGTGCCACCAGTGGCTCACAGAGTCCCTATGGCTACACCTTC.

The rearrangement uses TRBV19 and TRBJ1-2, with D possibly matching TRBD1 (6 bases). V was shortened by 1 base and J by 8 bases, with 14 bases between the two germline ends. Germline assignment: CDR1 LNHDA and CDR2 SQIVND (reference sequence). The CDR3 sequence is 14 residues long. CDR3 protein: CASSIGPTGPGYTF. The DNA for the CDR3 is TGTGCCAGTAGTATAGGTCCAACAGGGCCCGGCTACACCTTC. Supplemented by reference TRBV19 and TRBJ1-2, the full variable domain reads DGGITQSPKYLFRKEGQNVTLSCEQNLNHDAMYWYRQDPGQGLRLIYYSQIVNDFQKGDIAEGYSVSREKKESFPLTVTSAQKNPTAFYLCASSIGPTGPGYTFGSGTRLTVV.

The V gene is TRBV28, the J gene TRBJ2-5; 14 bases map to TRBD2. The germline gives CDR1 MDHEN, CDR2 SYDVKM. This CDR3 is built from 17 residues. V lost 4 bases, J lost 7 bases, and 11 bases stayed unmatched. The CDR3 loop is CASSSGLAGALLGTQYF. CDR3 nucleotide sequence: TGTGCCAGCAGTTCGGGACTAGCGGGGGCCCTCTTGGGGACCCAGTACTTC.

This sequence joins TRBV18 and TRBJ2-6; D unclear. Trimming stripped 4 bases from V and 1 base from J, with 8 bases between. The germline gives CDR1 KGHSH, CDR2 LQKENI. The CDR3 is made up of 15 amino acids. As DNA, the CDR3 is TGTGCCAGCTCACTACAGTTTTCTGGGGCCAACGTCCTGACTTTC. As protein: CASSLQFSGANVLTF.

The chain carries TRBV7-9 and TRBJ2-3, with 7 bases matching TRBD2. This CDR3 contains 16 residues. V trimming: 5 bases; J trimming: 9 bases; junction bases outside the gene matches: 17. Germline V gene data show CDR1 as SEHNR and CDR2 as FQNEAQ (reference sequence). The CDR3 DNA reads TGTGCCAGCAGCGAGCGGGGTAGCGGGCCCTCGGGGACGCAGTATTTT. It encodes CASSERGSGPSGTQYF.

The V call is TRBV3-1 (or the pseudogene TRBV3-2), the J call TRBJ2-1; no definite D call. The V end lost 0 bases, the J end lost 0 bases, and 12 bases lay between the germline ends. The CDR3 is 17 amino acids. Germline V gives CDR1 LGHDT, CDR2 YNNKEL (reference sequence). The CDR3: CASSQEESASSYNEQFF. CDR3 nucleotides: TGTGCCAGCAGCCAAGAGGAGTCAGCCTCCTCCTACAATGAGCAGTTCTTC.

This rearrangement joins TRBV4-2 to TRBJ2-5; 8 nucleotides match TRBD2. CDR1 LGHNA and CDR2 YNFKEQ come from the germline V gene. The CDR3 spans 17 residues. Losses at the gene ends were 5 bases for V and 4 bases for J; bases not matched to a gene: 15. DNA for the CDR3: TGTGCCAGCAGCGACTTACAGGCTAGCCGGGGGGGAGAGACCCAGTACTTC. Amino acids: CASSDLQASRGGETQYF.

The chain links TRBV18 to TRBJ2-2; D gene uncertain. From germline, CDR1 is KGHSH and CDR2 LQKENI. Trimming cost V 6 bases and J 5 bases, with 7 bases left between them. The CDR3 is made up of 12 amino acids. Here the CDR3 DNA reads TGTGCCAGCTCCCAGTATACCGGGGAGCTGTTTTTT. It is translated as CASSQYTGELFF.

V gene TRBV27 combines with J gene TRBJ2-1; 11 nucleotides agree with TRBD1. The CDR3 extends over 15 amino acids. V shed 1 base and J 7 bases; nucleotides not matched to a gene: 3. CDR1 MNHEY and CDR2 SMNVEV come from the germline V gene (reference sequence). The CDR3: CASSLLGQGVNEQFF. CDR3 bases: TGTGCCAGCAGTTTATTGGGACAGGGGGTGAATGAGCAGTTCTTC.